Below, 26 T cell receptor beta chains from the same sample are listed, as sequenced in a study of blood T cell repertoires in COVID-19. Clones were sequenced by immunoSEQ multiplex PCR, and TCRdb holds only the in-frame ones, with some missing. Of around 200,000 clones listed, roughly nine tenths are singletons. Sequences were obtained from peripheral blood. Receptor source: a man in his forties with acute or convalescent COVID-19.

This sequence joins TRBV12-3 or TRBV12-4 and TRBJ1-1; no reliable D call. Trimming took 3 bases from V and 4 from J, leaving 9 bases between them. This CDR3 spans 13 amino acids. This CDR3 reads CASSFRGSTEAFF. CDR3 DNA sequence: TGTGCCAGCAGTTTTAGAGGGAGCACTGAAGCTTTCTTT.

This chain links TRBV5-1 with TRBJ2-7; unclear D gene. V lost 0 bases and J lost 2, with 9 bases in between. Germline V gene data show CDR1 as SGHRS and CDR2 as YFSETQ. The CDR3 consists of 14 residues. The CDR3 reads CASSLVVLPYEQYF. CDR3 sequence (DNA): TGCGCCAGCAGCTTGGTAGTACTACCCTACGAGCAGTACTTC.

This clone has just one count. This chain joins TRBV6-5 and TRBJ1-1, with D possibly matching TRBD1 (5 bases). The germline V and J ends were trimmed by 5 bases and 0 bases, with 10 bases remaining between them. The CDR3 is 14 amino acids. Germline CDR1 MNHEY, CDR2 SVGAGI. CDR3 sequence reads: CASSPQALNTEAFF. The DNA of the CDR3 is TGTGCCAGCAGTCCACAGGCCTTGAACACTGAAGCTTTCTTT.

The chain has TRBV19 and TRBJ1-6; no definite D call. This CDR3 spans 13 amino acids. The V gene's germline CDR1 is LNHDA and CDR2 SQIVND (reference sequence). V gave up 6 bases and J gave up 9 bases, with 12 bases separating them. The CDR3 DNA follows: TGTGCCAGTAGACCACAGATCGGTTCACCCCTCCACTTT. Translating it yields CASRPQIGSPLHF. Full variable domain (missing parts from reference TRBV19 and TRBJ1-6): DGGITQSPKYLFRKEGQNVTLSCEQNLNHDAMYWYRQDPGQGLRLIYYSQIVNDFQKGDIAEGYSVSREKKESFPLTVTSAQKNPTAFYLCASRPQIGSPLHFGNGTRLTVT.

The chain joins TRBV5-1 to TRBJ2-1, with 11 bases lining up with TRBD2. Losses at the gene ends were 4 bases for V and 4 bases for J; bases not matched to a gene: 7. Germline CDR1 SGHRS, CDR2 YFSETQ. The CDR3 covers 16 residues. The DNA of the CDR3 is TGCGCCAGCAGCCCCCCGGGACTAGCGGATTACAATGAGCAGTTCTTC. Amino acids: CASSPPGLADYNEQFF.

J is TRBJ2-2 and V is TRBV4-3, with D maybe TRBD1 (6 bases). The CDR3 has 17 residues. The germline V and J ends were trimmed by 0 bases and 5 bases, with 16 bases remaining between them. CDR1 and CDR2 from the germline V gene are LGHNA and YSLEER. The DNA for the CDR3 is TGCGCCAGCAGCCAAGATTCCGCAGGGGTGGGGACCGGGGAGCTGTTTTTT. Amino acids: CASSQDSAGVGTGELFF.

J is TRBJ2-7 and V is TRBV6-5, with D possibly matching TRBD2 (7 bases). The CDR3 consists of 14 residues. V was trimmed by 7 bases and J by 2 bases, leaving 15 bases between them. Germline values: CDR1 MNHEY, CDR2 SVGAGI. CDR3 nucleotides: TGTGCCAGCACTAAGGGGGGGAGCCCCTACGAGCAGTACTTC. Translated, it gives CASTKGGSPYEQYF.

The CDR3 DNA is TGCAGCGTTGAAGATGATAATAGCGGGGCCTACGAGCAGTACTTC. This codes for CSVEDDNSGAYEQYF. This chain uses TRBV29-1 with TRBJ2-7; 8 positions agree with TRBD2. Losses at the gene ends were 0 bases for V and 2 bases for J; bases not matched to a gene: 6. Germline V lookup: CDR1 SQVTM, CDR2 ANQGSEA. This CDR3 is built from 15 residues.

The genes are TRBV7-2 and TRBJ2-5; 10 nucleotides agree with TRBD2. This CDR3 has 17 amino acids. Germline CDR1 is SGHTA and CDR2 is FQGNSA. V was pared by 4 bases and J by 6 bases, with 14 bases of the junction left unmatched. For the CDR3, the DNA is TGTGCCAGCAGCTCAGCCCTAGCGGGGGATTTCGGAAAGACCCAGTACTTC. Protein sequence: CASSSALAGDFGKTQYF.

V usage is TRBV5-1 and J usage is TRBJ2-7; 10 nucleotides match TRBD1. The junction had 9 bases not matched to a gene; V was cut back by 4 bases and J by 5 bases. Germline lookup yields CDR1 SGHRS and CDR2 YFSETQ. CDR3 length: 15 residues. The CDR3 is CASSPGGTGEHEQYF. Written as DNA, the CDR3 is TGCGCCAGCAGCCCAGGAGGGACAGGGGAGCACGAGCAGTACTTC. Using reference TRBV5-1 and TRBJ2-7 for the parts outside the CDR3, the full variable domain is KAGVTQTPRYLIKTRGQQVTLSCSPISGHRSVSWYQQTPGQGLQFLFEYFSETQRNKGNFPGRFSGRQFSNSRSEMNVSTLELGDSALYLCASSPGGTGEHEQYFGPGTRLTVT.

J is TRBJ2-3 and V is TRBV5-8, with D perhaps matching TRBD2 (6 bases). V lost 0 bases and J lost 4, with 21 bases in between. Germline CDR1 is SGHTS and CDR2 is YDEGEE. There are 18 residues in the CDR3. In DNA, the CDR3 is TGTGCCAGCAGCTTGGTAGTGGAGGGTTTGGGCTTGGCAGATACGCAGTATTTT. It codes for CASSLVVEGLGLADTQYF.

The chain recombines TRBV19 with TRBJ2-7; a possible D gene is TRBD2 (6 bases). CDR1 and CDR2 from the germline V gene are LNHDA and SQIVND (reference sequence). V was clipped by 6 bases and J by 5 bases, with 23 bases between them. This CDR3 has 16 residues. CDR3 loop: CASSLNRVRGLDEQYF. CDR3 DNA sequence: TGTGCCAGTAGCCTTAACCGAGTGCGGGGCCTCGACGAGCAGTACTTC.

This sequence joins TRBV3-1 (or the pseudogene TRBV3-2) and TRBJ1-5, with a tentative D call TRBD1 (6 bases). Germline loops: CDR1 LGHDT, CDR2 YNNKEL (reference sequence). Trimming pared 4 bases from V and 0 bases from J, leaving 10 bases between. The CDR3 spans 15 residues. CDR3 sequence: CASSPGVYSNQPQHF. CDR3 nucleotide sequence: TGTGCCAGCAGCCCAGGGGTCTATAGCAATCAGCCCCAGCATTTT.

The CDR3 sequence is CASNPLGTSGTDTQYF. CDR3 DNA sequence: TGTGCCAGCAACCCCCTCGGGACTAGCGGGACAGATACGCAGTATTTT. V usage is TRBV27 and J usage is TRBJ2-3; 12 bases match TRBD2. The CDR3 is 16 amino acids. Losses at the gene ends were 7 bases for V and 3 bases for J; bases not matched to a gene: 8. CDR1 and CDR2 from the germline V gene are MNHEY and SMNVEV (reference sequence).

V is TRBV11-2 and J is TRBJ2-6; no reliable D call. The V and J ends lost 4 bases and 4 bases respectively, with 17 bases between them. This CDR3 has 17 amino acids. The germline V gene has CDR1 SGHAT and CDR2 FQNNGV. CDR3 bases: TGTGCCAGCAGCTCCATTGGGTCGATAGCCGGGGCCAACGTCCTGACTTTC. It translates to CASSSIGSIAGANVLTF. Full variable domain (missing parts from reference TRBV11-2 and TRBJ2-6): EAGVAQSPRYKIIEKRQSVAFWCNPISGHATLYWYQQILGQGPKLLIQFQNNGVVDDSQLPKDRFSAERLKGVDSTLKIQPAKLEDSAVYLCASSSIGSIAGANVLTFGAGSRLTVL.

The chain has TRBV20-1 and TRBJ2-1; D ambiguous. V was pared by 3 bases and J by 4 bases, with 13 bases between. This CDR3 region has 14 residues. Germline CDR1 is DFQATT and CDR2 is SNEGSKA (reference sequence). CDR3 in DNA: TGCAGTGCTAGTCCCCCCGCGACATACAATGAGCAGTTCTTC. Translation: CSASPPATYNEQFF.

This sequence joins TRBV5-1 and TRBJ1-3; maybe TRBD1 (5 bases). CDR1 is SGHRS, CDR2 YFSETQ, per germline. Trimming shortened V by 0 bases and J by 0 bases, and 7 bases separated the two germline ends. The CDR3 is 15 residues long. The CDR3 DNA reads as TGCGCCAGCAGCTTGGCGACAGCCTCTGGAAACACCATATATTTT. Translation: CASSLATASGNTIYF.

The rearrangement joins TRBV30 to TRBJ2-1; 10 nucleotides agree with TRBD2. The CDR3 spans 14 residues. Per germline, CDR1 GTSNPN and CDR2 SVGIG (reference sequence). With V trimmed by 4 bases and J by 3 bases, 3 bases remained unmatched. The CDR3: CAWKLAGGYNEQFF. CDR3 coding DNA: TGTGCCTGGAAGTTAGCGGGAGGCTACAATGAGCAGTTCTTC.

This chain connects TRBV24-1 to TRBJ2-7; 7 positions agree with TRBD2. Germline-derived CDR1 and CDR2 are KGHDR and SFDVKD. This CDR3 is built from 13 residues. Losses at the gene ends were 3 bases for V and 5 bases for J; bases not matched to a gene: 3. The CDR3, as DNA: TGTGCCACCAGTGATGATCTAGCGGACGAGCAGTACTTC. Translating it yields CATSDDLADEQYF.

This clone was observed a single time. CDR3 amino acids: CASSSRQGGYGYTF. CDR3 DNA: TGTGCCAGCAGTTCCCGACAGGGAGGCTATGGCTACACCTTC. V gene TRBV27 combines with J gene TRBJ1-2, with 7 nucleotides matching TRBD1. The CDR3 runs to 14 residues. V lost 4 bases, J lost 4 bases, and 6 bases stayed unmatched. The germline CDR1 and CDR2 sequences are MNHEY and SMNVEV (reference sequence).

This clone appeared a few times. The chain is built from TRBV5-1 and TRBJ1-2, with TRBD1 matching 10 bases. In germline, CDR1 is SGHRS, CDR2 YFSETQ. The CDR3 runs to 15 residues. V trimming: 4 bases; J trimming: 1 base; junction bases outside the gene matches: 4. The CDR3 protein is CASSPGQGHNYGYTF. CDR3 nucleotide sequence: TGCGCCAGCAGCCCGGGACAGGGGCATAACTATGGCTACACCTTC. The complete variable domain, with remaining parts taken from reference TRBV5-1 and TRBJ1-2, reads KAGVTQTPRYLIKTRGQQVTLSCSPISGHRSVSWYQQTPGQGLQFLFEYFSETQRNKGNFPGRFSGRQFSNSRSEMNVSTLELGDSALYLCASSPGQGHNYGYTFGSGTRLTVV.

The chain combines TRBV19 with TRBJ1-4; TRBD1 aligns across 8 bases. Germline V CDR1 and CDR2: LNHDA, SQIVND (reference sequence). The CDR3 has 18 residues. Trimming cost V 3 bases and J 0 bases; bases outside gene matches: 9. The CDR3 nucleotides read TGTGCCAGTAGTATTACACGACAGGGGAGGTCAACTAATGAAAAACTGTTTTTT. The encoded protein is CASSITRQGRSTNEKLFF.

The chain recombines TRBV4-3 with TRBJ2-1; 8 nucleotides agree with TRBD2. V lost 0 bases, J lost 0 bases, and 7 bases stayed unmatched. The CDR3 is 18 amino acids. Germline CDR1 reads LGHNA; CDR2 reads YSLEER. CDR3 residues: CASSQDMSGGSSYNEQFF. In nucleotides, the CDR3 is TGCGCCAGCAGCCAAGATATGAGCGGGGGAAGCTCCTACAATGAGCAGTTCTTC.

CDR3 DNA: TGTGCCAGCAGTTACTCTCGGACAGCTCTCAACTATGGCTACACCTTC. Amino acids: CASSYSRTALNYGYTF. V and J are TRBV6-5 and TRBJ1-2, with D tentatively TRBD1 (6 bases). Trimming took 0 bases from V and 2 from J, leaving 13 bases between them. The germline V gene encodes CDR1 MNHEY and CDR2 SVGAGI. This CDR3 has 16 amino acids.

The chain couples TRBV18 to TRBJ1-6; D may be TRBD1 (5 bases). Germline lookup yields CDR1 KGHSH and CDR2 LQKENI. V lost 1 base and J lost 7, with 14 bases in between. The CDR3 is 16 amino acids. The CDR3 loop is CASSPRGDPVNSPLHF. The CDR3 nucleotides read TGTGCCAGCTCACCACGGGGGGATCCTGTAAATTCACCCCTCCACTTT.

The chain uses TRBV3-1 (or the pseudogene TRBV3-2) and TRBJ2-2, with D perhaps TRBD2 (6 bases). Deletions cut 1 base from V and 1 base from J, with 13 bases between. This CDR3 spans 17 amino acids. CDR1 and CDR2 from the germline V gene are LGHDT and YNNKEL (reference sequence). CDR3 in DNA: TGTGCCAGCAGCCAAGTGCCGAGTAGCGGGAACACCGGGGAGCTGTTTTTT. Its translation is CASSQVPSSGNTGELFF.